This is a list of T cell receptor beta chains from one sample in a study of monozygotic twins with inflammatory bowel disease. TCRdb re-called the 5' RACE reads; every CDR3 protein appears as one record, without DNA. The sample table includes about 130,000 distinct CDR3 sequences. The specimen was blood. The receptors come from a human donor with ulcerative colitis or Crohn's disease, or a healthy co-twin of an affected twin (not recorded which). CDR3s include the opening cysteine and the closing phenylalanine or tryptophan. The order of the fields is J gene, V gene, CDR3 length, CDR3 protein.

TRBJ2-1,TRBV29-1,15,CSVEDYAGVYNEQFF
TRBJ2-7,TRBV15,15,CATSDRAGSSYEQYF
TRBJ2-1,TRBV5-1,15,CASSYLSTSYNEQFF
TRBJ2-1,TRBV5-1,16,CASSTGQGRTYNEQFF
TRBJ2-1,TRBV28,16,CASSLSPSGTSNEQFF
TRBJ2-2,TRBV12-3/TRBV12-4,15,CASTIAPAWAGELFF
TRBJ2-7,TRBV7-2,15,CASSLVWQDPYEQYF
TRBJ2-7,TRBV12-3/TRBV12-4,14,CASSLGRVTYEQYF
TRBJ1-1,TRBV3-1,15,CASSQRGGAGAEAFF
TRBJ2-2,TRBV4-1,14,CASSQARDTGELFF
TRBJ2-3,TRBV11-3,22,CASSLVFRDFLKTQARTDTQYF